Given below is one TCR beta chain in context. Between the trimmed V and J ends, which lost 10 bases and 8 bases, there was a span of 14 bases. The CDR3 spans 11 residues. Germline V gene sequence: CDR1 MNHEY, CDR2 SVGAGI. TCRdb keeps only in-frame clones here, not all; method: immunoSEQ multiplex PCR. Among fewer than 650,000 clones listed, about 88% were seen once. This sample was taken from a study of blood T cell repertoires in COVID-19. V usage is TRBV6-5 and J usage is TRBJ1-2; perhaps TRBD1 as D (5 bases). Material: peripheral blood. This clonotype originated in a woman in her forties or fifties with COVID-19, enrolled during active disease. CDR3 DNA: TGTGCCACCCTCCTCGGGGGAGGCTACACCTTC. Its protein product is CATLLGGGYTF.